This T cell receptor beta chain comes out of a study of spatial heterogeneity in lung cancer. Study-wide background: Beta-chain sequences consistently outnumbered alpha-chain sequences in detection.

Germline V CDR1 and CDR2: SGHTA, FQGNSA. The CDR3 runs 15 residues. V dropped 5 bases and J dropped 7; count of bases not matched to a gene: 9. By sample share, this clonotype is large. As for time point: sample taken at primary tumor resection. There were 72 donors, all of them untreated patients with early-stage non-small cell lung cancer. Material for sequencing was whole RNA from tumor, nontumor lung or frozen PBMC, left unsorted. TCRdb itself ran the 5' RACE reads through MiXCR, one entry per CDR3 protein. The sample lists 350 to 550 distinct CDR3 sequences, approximately 9.1% occurring once. The receptor was derived from a female donor with early-stage non-small cell lung cancer. The chain links TRBV7-2 to TRBJ1-5; the match to TRBD1 covers 9 bases. The specimen comprised normal lung tissue next to the tumor, sampled at surgery. This CDR3 is CASSRTQGAGQPQHF. The CDR3 DNA follows: TGTGCCAGCAGCCGAACACAGGGGGCTGGGCAGCCCCAGCATTTT. The entire variable domain, with the rest obtained from reference TRBV7-2 and TRBJ1-5, is as follows: GAGVSQSPSNKVTEKGKDVELRCDPISGHTALYWYRQSLGQGLEFLIYFQGNSAPDKSGLPSDRFSAERTGGSVSTLTIQRTQQEDSAVYLCASSRTQGAGQPQHFGDGTRLSIL.